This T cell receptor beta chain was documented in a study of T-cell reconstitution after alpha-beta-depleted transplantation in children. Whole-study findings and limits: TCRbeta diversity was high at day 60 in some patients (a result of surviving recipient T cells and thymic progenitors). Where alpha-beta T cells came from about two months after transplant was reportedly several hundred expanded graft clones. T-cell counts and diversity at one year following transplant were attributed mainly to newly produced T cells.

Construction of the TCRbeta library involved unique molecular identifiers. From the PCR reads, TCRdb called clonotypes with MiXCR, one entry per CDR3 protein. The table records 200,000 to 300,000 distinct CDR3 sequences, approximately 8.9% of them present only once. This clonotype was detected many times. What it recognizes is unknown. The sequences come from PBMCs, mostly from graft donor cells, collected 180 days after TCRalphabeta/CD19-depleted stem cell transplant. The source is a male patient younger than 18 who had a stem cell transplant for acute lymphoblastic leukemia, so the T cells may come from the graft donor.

Here the CDR3 DNA reads TGTGCCAGCAGTTTATCCGGGGTTCCCACCGGGGAGCTGTTTTTT. Protein sequence: CASSLSGVPTGELFF. The chain has TRBV28 and TRBJ2-2; the D gene is possibly TRBD2 (5 bases). Per germline, CDR1 MDHEN and CDR2 SYDVKM. V lost 1 base to trimming and J lost 4 bases, with 10 bases between them. The CDR3 is made up of 15 amino acids.